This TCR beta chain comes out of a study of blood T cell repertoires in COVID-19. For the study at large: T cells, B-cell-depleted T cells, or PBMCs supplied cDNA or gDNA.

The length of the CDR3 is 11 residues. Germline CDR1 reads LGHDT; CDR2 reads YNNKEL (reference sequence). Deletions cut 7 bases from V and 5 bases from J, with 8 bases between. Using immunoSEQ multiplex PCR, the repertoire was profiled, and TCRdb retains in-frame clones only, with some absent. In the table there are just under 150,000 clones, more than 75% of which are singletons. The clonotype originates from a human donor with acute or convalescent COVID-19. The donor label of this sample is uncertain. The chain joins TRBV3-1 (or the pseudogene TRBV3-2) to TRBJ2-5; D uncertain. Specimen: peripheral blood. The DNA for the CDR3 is TGTGCCAGCACCTCTACCGAGACCCAGTACTTC. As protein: CASTSTETQYF.